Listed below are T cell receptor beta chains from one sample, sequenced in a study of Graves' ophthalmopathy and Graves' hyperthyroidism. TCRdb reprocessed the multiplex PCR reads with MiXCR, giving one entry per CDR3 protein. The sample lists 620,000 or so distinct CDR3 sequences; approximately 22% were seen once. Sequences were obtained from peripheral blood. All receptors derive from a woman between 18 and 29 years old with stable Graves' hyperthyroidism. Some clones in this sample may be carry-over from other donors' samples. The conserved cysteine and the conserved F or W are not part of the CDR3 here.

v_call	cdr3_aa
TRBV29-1	SVDNDTPDYGYT
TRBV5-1	ASSLDWTGQPYEQY
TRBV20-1	SASTGDQPQH
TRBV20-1	SASRGPEQETQY
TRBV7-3	ASSLGVTYEQY
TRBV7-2	ASSHGPGEQY
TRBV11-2	ASSSPFGLAYQETQY
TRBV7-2	ASSLAQGPVTGELF
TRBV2	ASSGRTYEQY
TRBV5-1	ASSERGAGANVLT
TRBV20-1	SATTGTASKWAF